Shown below are 26 T cell receptor beta chains from a single sample sequenced in a study of T cells after somatic rescue of genetic block. Clones were sequenced by immunoSEQ multiplex PCR, and TCRdb holds only the in-frame ones, with some missing. The repertoire consists of approximately 10,000 clones, with about 74% occurring once and the leading ten covering roughly 22%. The specimen sequenced was peripheral blood mononuclear cells (PBMCs). The origin of the receptors is a boy aged 5 to 17.

This chain joins TRBV27 and TRBJ2-7, with 10 positions matching TRBD1. Trimming took 6 bases from V and 4 from J; bases not matched to a gene: 9. The CDR3 consists of 15 residues. CDR1 is MNHEY and CDR2 is SMNVEV in the germline V gene (reference sequence). The CDR3 here is CASSSRGTGAYEQYF. The CDR3 DNA is TGTGCCAGCAGCAGCCGGGGGACAGGGGCGTACGAGCAGTACTTC.

The chain has TRBV2 and TRBJ2-3; maybe TRBD2 (5 bases). With 10 bases removed from V and 0 bases from J, the gap between germline ends came to 8 bases. Germline values: CDR1 SNHLY, CDR2 FYNNEI. The CDR3 is made up of 12 amino acids. Written as DNA, the CDR3 is TGTGCCACCCGGGGTAGCACAGATACGCAGTATTTT. Protein product: CATRGSTDTQYF.

The genes are TRBV19 and TRBJ1-1; D uncertain. V was clipped by 7 bases and J by 1 base, with 13 bases between them. The CDR3 loop spans 14 amino acids. CDR1 LNHDA and CDR2 SQIVND come from the germline V gene (reference sequence). For the CDR3, the DNA is TGTGCCAGTATAGCTCCCGCAGAGAACACTGAAGCTTTCTTT. This encodes CASIAPAENTEAFF.

The CDR3 sequence: CASSDRGSEKLFF. DNA of the CDR3: TGTGCCAGCAGTGACAGGGGTAGTGAAAAACTGTTTTTT. The chain carries TRBV2 and TRBJ1-4; possibly TRBD1 for D (6 bases). CDR3 length equals 13 residues. Trimming left V 3 bases short and J 7 bases short, with 9 bases between. CDR1 is SNHLY, CDR2 FYNNEI, per germline.

This clone came up once. The chain recombines TRBV19 with TRBJ1-1; 11 bases fit TRBD1. CDR3 length: 14 residues. The germline gives CDR1 LNHDA, CDR2 SQIVND (reference sequence). Trimming at V came to 4 bases and at J to 5 bases, leaving 3 bases not matched to a gene. CDR3 nucleotides: TGTGCCAGTAGTACGGGACAGGGGGTTACTGAAGCTTTCTTT. This gives the protein CASSTGQGVTEAFF.

The genes are TRBV6-5 and TRBJ1-3; no clear D. Per the germline V gene, CDR1 is MNHEY and CDR2 is SVGAGI. The length of the CDR3 is 13 residues. V gave up 4 bases and J gave up 0 bases, with 4 bases separating them. CDR3 in amino acids: CASSWLSGNTIYF. The CDR3 DNA sequence: TGTGCCAGCAGTTGGCTCTCTGGAAACACCATATATTTT.

The V and J genes are TRBV12-5 and TRBJ2-1; maybe TRBD1 (7 bases). The CDR3 has 15 amino acids. The V gene lost 6 bases and the J gene lost 7 bases, with 19 bases spanning the gap. From germline, CDR1 is LGHNT and CDR2 FRNRAP. The CDR3 loop reads CASGQQGTSRNEQFF. CDR3 in DNA: TGTGCTAGTGGCCAACAGGGGACTTCTAGGAATGAGCAGTTCTTC.

The chain uses TRBV27 and TRBJ1-2; D gene unclear. In germline, CDR1 is MNHEY, CDR2 SMNVEV (reference sequence). This CDR3 has 15 residues. Trimming stripped 0 bases from V and 3 bases from J, with 11 bases between. The CDR3 loop reads CASSLSIGRDYGYTF. The CDR3 nucleotides are TGTGCCAGCAGTTTATCGATCGGGCGCGACTATGGCTACACCTTC.

The chain employs TRBV30 and TRBJ2-1, with 7 nucleotides matching TRBD2. Germline loops: CDR1 GTSNPN, CDR2 SVGIG (reference sequence). This CDR3 is built from 16 residues. Germline trimming cut 0 bases from V and 3 bases from J; bases unmatched to any gene: 8. For the CDR3, the DNA is TGTGCCTGGAGTGTAGGGCTAGCGGCCCTCTACAATGAGCAGTTCTTC. As protein: CAWSVGLAALYNEQFF.

This CDR3 is CASLLGGGSTDTQYF. In nucleotides, the CDR3 is TGTGCCAGCCTATTGGGGGGCGGCAGCACAGATACGCAGTATTTT. The chain uses TRBV7-8 and TRBJ2-3; tentatively, D is TRBD1 or TRBD2 (6 bases each). V lost 8 bases to trimming and J lost 0 bases, with 15 bases between them. CDR1 SGHVS and CDR2 FQNEAQ come from the germline V gene. The CDR3 consists of 15 residues.

This chain joins TRBV28 and TRBJ2-1, with D possibly matching TRBD1 (6 bases). CDR1 MDHEN and CDR2 SYDVKM come from the germline V gene. The ends were cut back, 7 bases at V and 0 bases at J, with 25 bases in the middle. This CDR3 is built from 19 residues. The CDR3 bases are TGTGCCAGCAAGTTAGGGGTGACAGGATTTTCTAGCTCCTACAATGAGCAGTTCTTC. It translates to CASKLGVTGFSSSYNEQFF. The variable domain in full, with the rest retrieved from reference TRBV28 and TRBJ2-1, is DVKVTQSSRYLVKRTGEKVFLECVQDMDHENMFWYRQDPGLGLRLIYFSYDVKMKEKGDIPEGYSVSREKKERFSLILESASTNQTSMYLCASKLGVTGFSSSYNEQFFGPGTRLTVL.

The V gene is TRBV6-5, the J gene TRBJ2-7; D unresolved. Germline-derived CDR1 and CDR2 are MNHEY and SVGAGI. Trimming left V 5 bases short and J 6 bases short, with 17 bases between. CDR3 length equals 14 residues. CDR3 amino acids: CASSDHSSPGEQYF. Here the CDR3 DNA reads TGTGCCAGCAGTGACCATAGCAGTCCGGGCGAGCAGTACTTC.

The rearrangement uses TRBV10-3 and TRBJ1-2, with TRBD1 matching over 7 bases. The length of the CDR3 is 14 residues. CDR1 is ENHRY, CDR2 SYGVKD, per germline. The J segment lost 6 bases and the V segment lost 5 bases, leaving 9 bases of the junction unmatched. The DNA for the CDR3 is TGTGCCATCAGTTTCCGACAGGGCAACAATGGCTACACCTTC. Protein product: CAISFRQGNNGYTF.

This clone has only one observation. The chain couples TRBV6-5 to TRBJ2-7; D is unclear. The CDR3 sequence is 12 residues long. The V and J ends lost 5 bases and 4 bases respectively, with 9 bases between them. Germline V CDR1 and CDR2: MNHEY, SVGAGI. The CDR3 loop is CASSRTWYEQYF. The CDR3 DNA is TGTGCCAGCAGTCGTACCTGGTACGAGCAGTACTTC.

This clone was seen more than once but under ten times. The chain links TRBV25-1 to TRBJ1-4, with unresolved D. The CDR3 runs to 15 residues. V lost 3 bases and J lost 0, with 8 bases in between. Germline CDR1 MGHDK, CDR2 SYGVNS. DNA for the CDR3: TGTGCCAGCAGTGACATGACGGCAACTAATGAAAAACTGTTTTTT. Translation: CASSDMTATNEKLFF. The entire variable domain, with the rest obtained from reference TRBV25-1 and TRBJ1-4, is as follows: EADIYQTPRYLVIGTGKKITLECSQTMGHDKMYWYQQDPGMELHLIHYSYGVNSTEKGDLSSESTVSRIRTEHFPLTLESARPSHTSQYLCASSDMTATNEKLFFGSGTQLSVL.

The chain uses TRBV5-4 and TRBJ2-3, with D possibly being TRBD2 (6 bases). The CDR3 has 16 residues. CDR1 and CDR2 from the germline V gene are SGHNT and YYREEE (reference sequence). The V and J ends lost 4 bases and 1 base respectively, with 16 bases between them. Written as DNA, the CDR3 is TGTGCCAGCAGCCGTGGGGGGAGTGTGGGCACAGATACGCAGTATTTT. Encoded protein: CASSRGGSVGTDTQYF.

The chain joins TRBV18 to TRBJ1-4, with a possible D match to TRBD1 (6 bases). The germline V gene has CDR1 KGHSH and CDR2 LQKENI. The CDR3 length is 16 residues. V was clipped by 1 base and J by 5 bases, with 14 bases between them. CDR3 nucleotides: TGTGCCAGCTCACCACTATTACAGGGCCCAAATGAAAAACTGTTTTTT. Translated, it gives CASSPLLQGPNEKLFF.

This clone has only a few counts. In the same sample, other DNA sequences code for this CDR3. CDR3 coding DNA: TGTGCCAGCAGCTTAGTCTCTAGCACAGATACGCAGTATTTT. This gives the protein CASSLVSSTDTQYF. This rearrangement joins TRBV7-9 to TRBJ2-3, with D hard to call. Germline-derived CDR1 and CDR2 are SEHNR and FQNEAQ (reference sequence). V was shortened by 1 base and J by 0 bases, with 5 bases between the two germline ends. The CDR3 runs to 14 residues.

The chain joins TRBV6-5 to TRBJ2-2; D gene unclear. The germline V gene encodes CDR1 MNHEY and CDR2 SVGAGI. The CDR3 is 13 residues long. V lost 2 bases, J lost 4 bases, and 5 bases lay in between. DNA for the CDR3: TGTGCCAGCAGTTACAGCTCCACCGGGGAGCTGTTTTTT. This codes for CASSYSSTGELFF.

The J gene is TRBJ2-5, the V gene TRBV28; 14 bases fit TRBD2. TRBJ2-7 matches the DNA end more closely, so the J call is doubtful. The germline V gene encodes CDR1 MDHEN and CDR2 SYDVKM. The length of the CDR3 is 16 residues. CDR3 protein: CASSGLAGGSSYEQYF. CDR3 bases: TGTGCCAGCAGTGGACTAGCGGGAGGTTCCTCCTACGAGCAGTACTTC.

The chain couples TRBV9 to TRBJ2-7, with TRBD1 matching over 8 bases. From germline, CDR1 is SGDLS and CDR2 YYNGEE. V was clipped by 0 bases and J by 5 bases; unmatched bases: 10. The length of the CDR3 is 16 residues. The CDR3 bases are TGTGCCAGCAGCGTAGGTCAGGGGGCCATTCAAAACGAGCAGTACTTC. Its translation: CASSVGQGAIQNEQYF.

In the case of this clone: Relative to the germline gene, one junction end is altered; a read error may explain this. This chain joins TRBV19 and TRBJ1-6, with 7 nucleotides matching TRBD1. The CDR3 sequence is 14 residues long. CDR1 is LNHDA, CDR2 SQIVND, per germline (reference sequence). The CDR3 DNA sequence: TGTGCCTGTAGCGACAGGGCCTATAATTCACCCCTCCACTTT. It translates to CACSDRAYNSPLHF. The full variable domain, completed using reference TRBV19 and TRBJ1-6, is DGGITQSPKYLFRKEGQNVTLSCEQNLNHDAMYWYRQDPGQGLRLIYYSQIVNDFQKGDIAEGYSVSREKKESFPLTVTSAQKNPTAFYLCACSDRAYNSPLHFGNGTRLTVT.

V gene TRBV18 combines with J gene TRBJ1-2, with a possible D match to TRBD1 (5 bases). This CDR3 contains 15 residues. V dropped 2 bases and J dropped 1 base, with 11 bases sitting between them. From germline, CDR1 is KGHSH and CDR2 LQKENI. CDR3 DNA sequence: TGTGCCAGCTCACCATTGGGGGACTTTAACTATGGCTACACCTTC. It yields the protein CASSPLGDFNYGYTF.

The chain uses TRBV7-2 and TRBJ1-3; 7 bases map to TRBD1. Germline V CDR1 and CDR2: SGHTA, FQGNSA. The CDR3 spans 17 residues. J was trimmed by 1 base and V by 5 bases; bases with no gene match: 11. The CDR3 DNA reads as TGTGCCAGCAGCCCTCGACAGGGTAGAAGATCTGGAAACACCATATATTTT. This translates into CASSPRQGRRSGNTIYF.

The chain recombines TRBV7-6 with TRBJ2-7; unclear D gene. Germline lookup yields CDR1 SGHVS and CDR2 FNYEAQ. The CDR3 is made up of 15 amino acids. V lost 3 bases and J 1 base, leaving 13 bases between the germline ends. The CDR3 DNA sequence: TGTGCCAGCAGCTTTCCGCTCAGGAATTCCTACGAGCAGTACTTC. Protein sequence: CASSFPLRNSYEQYF.

This chain joins TRBV27 and TRBJ1-1; possible D gene TRBD1, 5 bases. Germline CDR1 MNHEY, CDR2 SMNVEV (reference sequence). The CDR3 is 14 amino acids. Trimming removed 1 base at V and 5 bases at J, with 11 bases between. This chain's CDR3 is CASSLWRGGTEAFF. The CDR3 region has the DNA TGTGCCAGCAGTTTATGGCGGGGGGGTACTGAAGCTTTCTTT.